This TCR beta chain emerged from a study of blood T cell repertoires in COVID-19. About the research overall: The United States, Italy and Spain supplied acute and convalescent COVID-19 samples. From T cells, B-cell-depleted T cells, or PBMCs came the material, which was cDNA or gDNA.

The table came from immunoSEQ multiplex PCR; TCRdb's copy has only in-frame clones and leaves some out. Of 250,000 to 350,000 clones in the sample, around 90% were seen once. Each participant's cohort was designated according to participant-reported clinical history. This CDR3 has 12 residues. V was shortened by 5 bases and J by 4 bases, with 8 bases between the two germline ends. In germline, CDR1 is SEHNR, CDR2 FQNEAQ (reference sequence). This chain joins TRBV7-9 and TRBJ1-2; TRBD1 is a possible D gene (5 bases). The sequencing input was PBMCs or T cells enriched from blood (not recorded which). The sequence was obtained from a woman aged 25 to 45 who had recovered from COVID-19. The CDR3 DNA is TGTGCCAGCAGCCGGGGGGGCTATGGCTACACCTTC. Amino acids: CASSRGGYGYTF.